One sample yielded the 20 T cell receptor beta chains listed below, sequenced in a study of blood T cell repertoires in COVID-19. Generated by immunoSEQ multiplex PCR, the TCRdb table keeps only in-frame clones and is missing some. Of fewer than 350,000 clones listed, 86% were seen once; the top ten hold about 12%. Sequencing was performed on peripheral blood. Receptors originate from a woman aged 70-85 years with COVID-19, enrolled during active disease.

V and J are TRBV30 and TRBJ1-1, with TRBD1 identical over 7 bases. Per the germline V gene, CDR1 is GTSNPN and CDR2 is SVGIG (reference sequence). The CDR3 contains 13 residues. The trim removed 2 bases at V and 5 bases at J, leaving 5 bases unmatched. The CDR3 is CAWSRDSYTEAFF. The CDR3 region has the DNA TGTGCCTGGAGTAGGGACAGCTATACTGAAGCTTTCTTT.

This clone occurred a few times. The chain combines TRBV5-6 with TRBJ1-2, with 7 bases aligning to TRBD1. J lost 6 bases, V lost 3 bases, and 5 bases had no gene match. Germline CDR1 reads SGHDT; CDR2 reads YYEEEE. The CDR3 covers 13 residues. The CDR3 loop reads CASSWNTGDGYTF. DNA of the CDR3: TGTGCCAGCAGCTGGAACACAGGGGATGGCTACACCTTC.

The chain combines TRBV27 with TRBJ1-5; D may be TRBD1 (5 bases). V was shortened by 8 bases and J by 4 bases, with 9 bases between the two germline ends. Germline CDR1 reads MNHEY; CDR2 reads SMNVEV (reference sequence). The CDR3 has 12 amino acids. CDR3 sequence reads: CASRQGNQPQHF. CDR3 in DNA: TGTGCCAGCCGCCAGGGAAATCAGCCCCAGCATTTT.

V gene TRBV3-1 (or the pseudogene TRBV3-2) combines with J gene TRBJ2-5, with 9 bases lining up with TRBD2. V dropped 4 bases and J dropped 0; count of bases not matched to a gene: 6. CDR1 is LGHDT, CDR2 YNNKEL, per germline (reference sequence). The CDR3 spans 16 residues. CDR3 sequence: CASSRRLAAYQETQYF. CDR3 nucleotides: TGTGCCAGCAGCCGTAGACTAGCGGCGTACCAAGAGACCCAGTACTTC.

The V call is TRBV6-1, the J call TRBJ1-1, with 11 bases identical to TRBD1. The CDR3 extends over 15 amino acids. Germline-derived CDR1 and CDR2 are MNHNS and SASEGT. With 3 bases clipped from V and 9 bases from J, the junction kept 9 bases outside the gene matches. The CDR3 coding sequence is TGTGCCAGCAGTGATCGGGGACAGGGGGTAGCACAAGCTTTCTTT. It translates to CASSDRGQGVAQAFF.

This chain uses TRBV28 with TRBJ1-1, with D perhaps TRBD1 (5 bases). The length of the CDR3 is 12 residues. Germline-derived CDR1 and CDR2 are MDHEN and SYDVKM. Trimming pared 7 bases from V and 5 bases from J, leaving 11 bases between. CDR3 in amino acids: CASINRRTEAFF. The CDR3 nucleotides read TGTGCCAGCATTAACAGGCGGACTGAAGCTTTCTTT.

Comment on this clone: At the DNA level, this CDR3 is encoded by other sequences in the same sample as well. This chain links TRBV7-2 with TRBJ2-2; tentative D call: TRBD2 (6 bases). Germline CDR1 is SGHTA and CDR2 is FQGNSA. The V end was cut by 0 bases, the J end by 4 bases, with 6 bases between. The CDR3 spans 14 residues. The CDR3 spells CASSLAGGTGELFF. CDR3 coding DNA: TGTGCCAGCAGCTTAGCGGGAGGCACCGGGGAGCTGTTTTTT.

V usage is TRBV5-4 and J usage is TRBJ2-3; D is ambiguous. The CDR3 consists of 15 residues. In germline, CDR1 is SGHNT, CDR2 YYREEE (reference sequence). Trimming shortened V by 3 bases and J by 1 base, and 12 bases separated the two germline ends. CDR3 sequence reads: CASSSKVAGTDTQYF. The CDR3 nucleotides are TGTGCCAGCAGCTCCAAAGTGGCTGGCACAGATACGCAGTATTTT.

V usage is TRBV19 and J usage is TRBJ2-7, with D possibly TRBD1 on 5 matching bases. The germline V gene has CDR1 LNHDA and CDR2 SQIVND (reference sequence). CDR3 size: 15 residues. The V and J ends lost 1 base and 3 bases respectively, with 13 bases between them. CDR3 residues: CASSIVAGKVYEQYF. CDR3 nucleotides: TGTGCCAGTAGTATAGTGGCAGGGAAGGTCTACGAGCAGTACTTC.

CDR3: CASSANMDRGEDTEAFF. CDR3 coding DNA: TGTGCCAGCAGCGCTAATATGGACAGGGGCGAGGACACTGAAGCTTTCTTT. The chain uses TRBV9 and TRBJ1-1, with TRBD1 identical over 9 bases. Trimming removed 3 bases from V and 3 bases from J; junction bases left unmatched: 12. The germline CDR1 and CDR2 sequences are SGDLS and YYNGEE. This CDR3 region has 17 residues.

CDR3 sequence: CASSHPDREEYGYTF. As DNA, the CDR3 is TGCGCCAGCAGCCACCCGGACAGGGAGGAGTATGGCTACACCTTC. The chain employs TRBV4-1 and TRBJ1-2; 8 bases agree with TRBD1. The germline V gene has CDR1 MGHRA and CDR2 YSYEKL. CDR3 length: 15 residues. The ends lost 3 bases at V and 5 bases at J; junction bases unmatched: 8.

This chain links TRBV19 with TRBJ1-5, with 7 positions matching TRBD1. Trimming removed 5 bases from V and 4 bases from J; junction bases left unmatched: 11. The CDR3 has 16 residues. The V gene's germline CDR1 is LNHDA and CDR2 SQIVND (reference sequence). CDR3 DNA: TGTGCCAGTAGTTACCTGAGGGGGCGAATGAATCAGCCCCAGCATTTT. Translated, it gives CASSYLRGRMNQPQHF.

V gene TRBV3-1 (or the pseudogene TRBV3-2) combines with J gene TRBJ1-2; 7 bases fit TRBD1. Germline trimming cut 4 bases from V and 4 bases from J; bases unmatched to any gene: 3. The germline CDR1 and CDR2 sequences are LGHDT and YNNKEL (reference sequence). The CDR3 is 13 residues long. The CDR3 is CASSPRDSYGYTF. CDR3 DNA sequence: TGTGCCAGCAGCCCCCGGGACAGCTATGGCTACACCTTC.

V gene TRBV4-2 combines with J gene TRBJ1-1; perhaps TRBD1 as D (6 bases). This CDR3 contains 16 residues. The germline V gene has CDR1 LGHNA and CDR2 YNFKEQ. Trimming took 3 bases from V and 0 from J, leaving 14 bases between them. In DNA, the CDR3 is TGTGCCAGCAGCCAGCATGGGGGACAAATGAACACTGAAGCTTTCTTT. Translated: CASSQHGGQMNTEAFF.

The CDR3 DNA reads as TGCGCCAGCAGTATTGGGGGGGCCCAAGAGACCCAGTACTTC. It codes for CASSIGGAQETQYF. The J gene is TRBJ2-5, the V gene TRBV5-1, with D possibly TRBD2 on 7 matching bases. Per germline, CDR1 SGHRS and CDR2 YFSETQ. The CDR3 has 14 residues. The V and J ends lost 5 bases and 1 base respectively, with 12 bases between them. The whole variable domain, filled in from reference TRBV5-1 and TRBJ2-5, reads KAGVTQTPRYLIKTRGQQVTLSCSPISGHRSVSWYQQTPGQGLQFLFEYFSETQRNKGNFPGRFSGRQFSNSRSEMNVSTLELGDSALYLCASSIGGAQETQYFGPGTRLLVL.

CDR3 sequence reads: CASSPKGSGGRDTQYF. CDR3 bases: TGTGCCAGCAGTCCTAAAGGGAGCGGGGGGCGGGATACGCAGTATTTT. The rearrangement uses TRBV27 and TRBJ2-3; TRBD2 agrees at 9 bases. The CDR3 covers 16 residues. Trimming took 5 bases from V and 6 from J; bases not matched to a gene: 12. The germline CDR1 and CDR2 sequences are MNHEY and SMNVEV (reference sequence).

This rearrangement joins TRBV5-1 to TRBJ2-1; 10 bases agree with TRBD2. With 4 bases clipped from V and 0 bases from J, the junction kept 1 base outside the gene matches. Germline V gives CDR1 SGHRS, CDR2 YFSETQ. The CDR3 spans 15 residues. CDR3 sequence: CASSLAGDSYNEQFF. In DNA form, the CDR3 reads TGCGCCAGCAGCCTAGCGGGGGACTCCTACAATGAGCAGTTCTTC.

The V and J genes are TRBV19 and TRBJ2-7, with unresolved D. Per germline, CDR1 LNHDA and CDR2 SQIVND (reference sequence). The germline V and J ends were trimmed by 0 bases and 3 bases, with 6 bases remaining between them. The CDR3 runs to 13 residues. CDR3 region: CASSIDPGYEQYF. CDR3 bases: TGTGCCAGTAGTATAGATCCAGGCTACGAGCAGTACTTC.

The rearrangement uses TRBV21-1 and TRBJ1-5; the D call in the table, TRBD1, was not verified against the DNA. TRBV21-1 is a pseudogene segment. The CDR3 consists of 17 residues. The CDR3 coding sequence is TGTGCCAGCAGCCATATCTACAGGGGGCGCCCCCATCAGCCCCAGCATTTT. Translation gives CASSHIYRGRPHQPQHF.

The chain carries TRBV18 and TRBJ1-3; the D gene is possibly TRBD1 (6 bases). The V end was cut by 6 bases, the J end by 4 bases, with 19 bases between. The germline V gene has CDR1 KGHSH and CDR2 LQKENI. There are 16 residues in the CDR3. CDR3 residues: CASSTLGGNAGNTIYF. The CDR3 nucleotides read TGTGCCAGCTCTACCTTAGGGGGAAACGCGGGAAACACCATATATTTT. The entire variable domain, with the rest obtained from reference TRBV18 and TRBJ1-3, is as follows: NAGVMQNPRHLVRRRGQEARLRCSPMKGHSHVYWYRQLPEEGLKFMVYLQKENIIDESGMPKERFSAEFPKEGPSILRIQQVVRGDSAAYFCASSTLGGNAGNTIYFGEGSWLTVV.